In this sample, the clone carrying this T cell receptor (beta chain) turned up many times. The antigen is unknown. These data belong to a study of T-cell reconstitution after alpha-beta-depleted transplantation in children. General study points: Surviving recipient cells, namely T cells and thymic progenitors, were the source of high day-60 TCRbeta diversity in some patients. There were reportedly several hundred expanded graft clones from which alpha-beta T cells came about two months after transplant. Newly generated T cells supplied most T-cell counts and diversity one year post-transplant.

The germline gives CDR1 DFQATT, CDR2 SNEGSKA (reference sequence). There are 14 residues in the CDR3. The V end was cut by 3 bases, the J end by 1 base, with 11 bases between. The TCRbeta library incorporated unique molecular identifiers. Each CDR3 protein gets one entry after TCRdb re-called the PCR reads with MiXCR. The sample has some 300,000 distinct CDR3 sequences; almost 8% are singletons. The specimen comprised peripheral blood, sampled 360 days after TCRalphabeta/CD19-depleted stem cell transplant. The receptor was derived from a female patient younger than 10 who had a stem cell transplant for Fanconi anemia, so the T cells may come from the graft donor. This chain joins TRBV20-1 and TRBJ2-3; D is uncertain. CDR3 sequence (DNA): TGCAGTGCTAGTTTGGGCGGTGGCACAGATACGCAGTATTTT. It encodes CSASLGGGTDTQYF.